The table lists the clone carrying this T cell receptor beta chain with a few counts. The TCR cDNA carried a universal primer site and UMIs from 5'RACE template switching. TCRdb called the 5' RACE reads again in MiXCR, with one record for every CDR3 protein. The sample yields some 80,000 distinct CDR3 sequences, about an eighth seen once. The CDR3 runs to 13 residues. Germline lookup yields CDR1 SQVTM and CDR2 ANQGSEA. The data originate from a study of T cells after yellow fever vaccination. Findings of the study overall: The secondary response was weaker but peaked faster, day 5 versus 15.

The chain combines TRBV29-1 with TRBJ2-3; 7 bases align to TRBD1. The sample in question was CD8+ T cells not binding an NS4B(214-222) dextramer, sorted from PBMCs, obtained roughly 20 days after the first yellow fever vaccination. The receptor was isolated from a man between 18 and 29 years old who received the YFV17D yellow fever vaccine. The CDR3 protein is CNVPGQNTDTQYF. DNA for the CDR3: TGCAACGTACCGGGACAGAATACAGATACGCAGTATTTT.